A selection of T cell receptor beta chains follows, all from one sample in a study of T cells in Graves' hyperthyroidism and ophthalmopathy. TCRdb re-analysed the multiplex PCR reads in MiXCR, keeping a single row per CDR3 protein. The repertoire has fewer than 800,000 distinct CDR3 sequences, over 15% of them found once; the top ten carry over 7.5%. The sample comprised blood. These receptors originate from a young man with Graves' hyperthyroidism. Both conserved end residues are part of each CDR3. A D gene is named only where the DNA matches it firmly. Rows may omit the clone size; those that give it use once, few, many or a size class.

NA,TRBJ2-7,TRBV7-2,many,TGTGCCAGCAGCTACTACAGGGATAGGCCCTACGAGCAGTACTTC,CASSYYRDRPYEQYF
NA,TRBJ2-7,TRBV20-1,many,TGCAGTGCTAGAGATCCCATCGGGACGGGACGGTCCCTACTCGGTGAGCAGTACTTC,CSARDPIGTGRSLLGEQYF
NA,TRBJ2-2,TRBV6-1,NA,TGTGCCAGCAGTGAAGCCCCCATCACCGGGGAGCTGTTTTTT,CASSEAPITGELFF
NA,TRBJ1-1,TRBV12-5,NA,TGTGCTAGTGGTTTGGGGGATGAAGCTTTCTTT,CASGLGDEAFF
TRBD2,TRBJ2-3,TRBV4-1,NA,TGCGCCAGCAGACCCCTAGCGGGAGTCCCAGATACGCAGTATTTT,CASRPLAGVPDTQYF
NA,TRBJ2-6,TRBV7-2,few,TGTGCCAGCAGCGTCTGGGGGGCCAACGTCCTGACTTTC,CASSVWGANVLTF
NA,TRBJ2-5,TRBV7-2,many,TGTGCCAGCAGCCCCCGCTTCTATGGGGAGACCCAGTACTTC,CASSPRFYGETQYF
NA,TRBJ1-6,TRBV4-1,NA,TGCGCCAGCAGCCAGCGACCATATAATTCACCCCTCCACTTT,CASSQRPYNSPLHF
TRBD1,TRBJ2-5,TRBV7-8,NA,TGTGCCAGCAGCGGATGGGACAGAGAAGGGACCCAGTACTTC,CASSGWDREGTQYF
NA,TRBJ2-1,TRBV12-3/TRBV12-4,NA,TGTGCCAGCAGTCCGGACACGAGCGCCCCGTTCTTC,CASSPDTSAPFF
NA,TRBJ2-4,TRBV28,few,TGTGCCAGCAGTTTAGATGACTACCGAAACATTCAGTACTTC,CASSLDDYRNIQYF
NA,TRBJ1-2,TRBV7-2,NA,TGTGCCAGCAGCTTAGGAGTTGGACCTAACTATGGCTACACCTTC,CASSLGVGPNYGYTF
NA,TRBJ2-7,TRBV11-3,NA,TGTGCCAGCAGCTTAGGACCTAAAGACTATGAGCAGTACTTC,CASSLGPKDYEQYF
NA,TRBJ1-6,TRBV20-1,NA,TGCAGTGCCCGGGCAGGGACTGGGCATTCACCCCTCCACTTT,CSARAGTGHSPLHF
NA,TRBJ2-7,TRBV18,many,TGTGCCAGCTCACTAACCCGGGACCACTCCTACGAGCAGTACTTC,CASSLTRDHSYEQYF
TRBD2,TRBJ2-5,TRBV24-1,few,TGTGCCACCAGTGCGACTAGCGGCCAAGAGACCCAGTACTTC,CATSATSGQETQYF
NA,TRBJ2-1,TRBV20-1,few,TGCAGTGCTGCAGAGACTCGCTACAATGAGCAGTTCTTC,CSAAETRYNEQFF
NA,TRBJ1-1,TRBV20-1,many,TGCAGTGCTACGGGGGGGGCGAACACTGAAGCTTTCTTT,CSATGGANTEAFF
NA,TRBJ1-4,TRBV29-1,NA,TGCAGCGTAGGGGAGGAAAAACTGTTTTTT,CSVGEEKLFF
NA,TRBJ2-7,TRBV25-1,NA,TGTGCCAGCAGTGGTTGGACGGACTACGAGCAGTACTTC,CASSGWTDYEQYF
NA,TRBJ1-5,TRBV19,NA,TGTGCCTCACGCTGGGGGGGTAGCAATCAGCCCCAGCATTTT,CASRWGGSNQPQHF
NA,TRBJ2-7,TRBV20-1,NA,TGCAGTGCTTACCCCGGGCACTACGAGCAGTACTTC,CSAYPGHYEQYF
NA,TRBJ2-5,TRBV28,many,TGTGCCAGCAGTTTATTACCCTTGGCCGCGAGAGTCCGCTACGGAGAGACCCAGTACTTC,CASSLLPLAARVRYGETQYF
TRBD2,TRBJ2-7,TRBV24-1,many,TGTGCCACCAATGGGACTAGCGGGAGACACGAGCAGTACTTC,CATNGTSGRHEQYF
NA,TRBJ1-2,TRBV28,NA,TGTGCCAGCACCGGGATCCGGACAGATGGCTACACCTTC,CASTGIRTDGYTF
NA,TRBJ1-1,TRBV6-2/TRBV6-3,NA,TGTGCCAGCAGTTATCTTAGCCCTCCTGGGGCTGAAGCTTTCTTT,CASSYLSPPGAEAFF
NA,TRBJ1-2,TRBV7-8,NA,TGTGCCAGCAGCTTAGAGGGGTACAGAACTAACTATGGCTACACCTTC,CASSLEGYRTNYGYTF
NA,TRBJ1-1,TRBV6-6,many,TGTGCCAGCAGTTACGGGACACACACTGAAGCTTTCTTT,CASSYGTHTEAFF
TRBD1,TRBJ1-5,TRBV28,few,TGTGCCAGCACCCCGAGGGGGACAGGCGAGATAAGGCGCAATCAGCCCCAGCATTTT,CASTPRGTGEIRRNQPQHF
NA,TRBJ2-7,TRBV20-1,many,TGCAGTGCTAGGAAGGGGCCCAGGGCGGGGAACTACGAGCAGTACTTC,CSARKGPRAGNYEQYF
TRBD1,TRBJ2-1,TRBV3-1,few,TGTGCCAGCAGCCAAGTTTTGCCAGGGGGATCTCGCGAGCAGTTCTTC,CASSQVLPGGSREQFF
TRBD2,TRBJ2-1,TRBV12-3/TRBV12-4,many,TGTGCCAGCAGGCTCACTAGCGGCTCCTACAATGAGCAGTTCTTC,CASRLTSGSYNEQFF
NA,TRBJ2-1,TRBV7-2,few,TGTGCCAGCAGCAGGGGGGGGGGGGTTTACAATGAGCAGTTCTTC,CASSRGGGVYNEQFF
TRBD2,TRBJ2-7,TRBV7-3,many,TGTGCCAGCAGCTTAAGCGGGAGCGGGGAGCAGTACTTC,CASSLSGSGEQYF
NA,TRBJ2-1,TRBV2,many,TGTGCCAGCAGTGAATGGTGGTGGGCTGAGCAGTTCTTC,CASSEWWWAEQFF
NA,TRBJ2-7,TRBV24-1,NA,TGTGCCACCAGTTCGTCGGGATCCGACGAGCAGTACTTC,CATSSSGSDEQYF
TRBD1,TRBJ1-4,TRBV2,many,TGTGCCAGCGGACAGGGGGCGCAGGAAAAACTGTTTTTT,CASGQGAQEKLFF
TRBD1,TRBJ1-2,TRBV7-9,NA,TGTGCCAGCGGCAGCACCGGGACAGCTTCTAACTATGGCTACACCTTC,CASGSTGTASNYGYTF
NA,TRBJ2-1,TRBV10-2,few,TGCGCCAGCAGTGCCGGATTGCACTACAATGAGCAGTTCTTC,CASSAGLHYNEQFF
NA,TRBJ2-7,TRBV7-9,few,TGTGCCAGCAACCTCCCCGCCGGGCCCTCGGAGGTCAACGAGCAGTACTTC,CASNLPAGPSEVNEQYF
NA,TRBJ2-1,TRBV7-2,many,TGTGCCAGCAGCTTACGGGCTTCCTCTTCCTACAATGAGCAGTTCTTC,CASSLRASSSYNEQFF
NA,TRBJ2-6,TRBV7-6,many,TGTGCCAGCAGCTCCGACCCCTCTGGGGCCAACGTCCTGACTTTC,CASSSDPSGANVLTF
TRBD1,TRBJ1-1,TRBV4-1,many,TGCGCCAGCAGCCAGGTCCCGGGACAGGGGGCTTACACTGAAGCTTTCTTT,CASSQVPGQGAYTEAFF
TRBD2,TRBJ2-1,TRBV7-3,few,TGTGCCAGCAGCTTAAACGGAGCGGGAGTCTACAATGAGCAGTTCTTC,CASSLNGAGVYNEQFF
NA,TRBJ2-7,TRBV30,many,TGTGCCTGGATGGGGACCACCGGAACTTACGAGCAGTACTTC,CAWMGTTGTYEQYF
TRBD1,TRBJ1-5,TRBV20-1,NA,TGCAGTGCTACCCGGACAGGGGAAGGGTATAGCAATCAGCCCCAGCATTTT,CSATRTGEGYSNQPQHF